This T cell receptor (beta chain) was sequenced during a study of T cell repertoires in cytomegalovirus infection. In this sample, this clonotype turned up many times. TCRdb reprocessed the reads with MiXCR, giving one entry per CDR3 protein. The sample holds fewer than 200,000 distinct CDR3 sequences; about 15% are singletons and the top ten take 27%. This CDR3 spans 13 amino acids. Trimming shortened V by 0 bases and J by 6 bases, and 9 bases separated the two germline ends. Per the germline V gene, CDR1 is SGHVS and CDR2 is FQNEAQ. The origin of this receptor is a human donor in good health (CMV status not recorded). Some clones in this sample may be carry-over from other donors' samples. Sequenced input: PBMCs. This sequence joins TRBV7-8 and TRBJ2-7; possible D gene TRBD2, 7 bases. CDR3 loop: CASSLARGLEQYF. For the CDR3, the DNA is TGTGCCAGCAGCTTAGCGCGGGGGCTCGAGCAGTACTTC.